This TCR beta chain stems from a study of early T cells in non-severe SARS-CoV-2 infection. On the study more broadly: With bulk RNA from unsorted whole blood as input, sequencing yielded unpaired chains. Study-wide points: VDJdb matching skewed toward anti-spike CD8 responses, missing private and CD4 specificities.

This clonotype was observed a few times. Its cognate antigen is unknown. Individual cDNA molecules received unique molecular identifiers during library preparation. From the 5' RACE reads, TCRdb called clonotypes with MiXCR, one entry per CDR3 protein. The table lists 56,000 or so distinct CDR3 sequences, about 10% of them singletons. Sequences were obtained from whole blood. The clonotype was recovered from an adult who was a healthcare worker with PCR-confirmed SARS-CoV-2 infection or an uninfected control (not recorded which).

CDR3 region: CASSQVERDFSREQYF. The CDR3 nucleotides read TGCGCCAGCAGCCAAGTCGAGCGGGACTTCTCGCGGGAGCAGTACTTC. The chain combines TRBV4-1 with TRBJ2-7; 7 nucleotides line up with TRBD2. The CDR3 has 16 residues. V was clipped by 1 base and J by 7 bases; unmatched bases: 13. Germline CDR1 reads MGHRA; CDR2 reads YSYEKL.